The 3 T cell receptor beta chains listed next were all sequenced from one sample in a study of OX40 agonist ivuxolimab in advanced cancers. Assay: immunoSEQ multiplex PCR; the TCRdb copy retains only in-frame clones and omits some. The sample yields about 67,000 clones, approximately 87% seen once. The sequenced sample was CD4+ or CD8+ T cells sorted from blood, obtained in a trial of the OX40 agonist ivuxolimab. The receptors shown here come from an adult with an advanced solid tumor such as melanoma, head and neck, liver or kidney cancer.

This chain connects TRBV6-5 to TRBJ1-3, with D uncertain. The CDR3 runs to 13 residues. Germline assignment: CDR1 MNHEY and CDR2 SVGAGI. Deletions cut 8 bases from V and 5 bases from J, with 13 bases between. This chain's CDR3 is CASSQTPRNTIYF. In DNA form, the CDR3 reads TGTGCCAGCTCTCAAACCCCTAGAAACACCATATATTTT.

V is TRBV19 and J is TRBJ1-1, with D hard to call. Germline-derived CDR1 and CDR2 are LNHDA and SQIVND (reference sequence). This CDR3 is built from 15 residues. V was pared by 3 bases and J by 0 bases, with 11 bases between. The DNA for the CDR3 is TGTGCCAGTAGTATTGAGGCAGTTATGAACACTGAAGCTTTCTTT. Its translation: CASSIEAVMNTEAFF.

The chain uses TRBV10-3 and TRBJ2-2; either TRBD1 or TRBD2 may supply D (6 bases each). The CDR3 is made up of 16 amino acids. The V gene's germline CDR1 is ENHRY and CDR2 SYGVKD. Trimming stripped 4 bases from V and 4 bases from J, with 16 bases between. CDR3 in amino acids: CAISGGWGAGTGELFF. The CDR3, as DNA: TGTGCCATCAGTGGGGGCTGGGGGGCGGGCACCGGGGAGCTGTTTTTT.